These 9 T cell receptor beta chains originate from one sample sequenced in a study of patients and donors after allogeneic stem cell transplantation. TCRdb ran MiXCR on the RT-PCR reads and lists one entry per CDR3 protein. The sample has 98,000 or so distinct CDR3 sequences, roughly 35% seen once. Sequencing used blood, either unsorted or a sorted T cell fraction (not recorded which). All receptors come from a human donor who was either an allogeneic HSCT recipient or a stem cell or donor lymphocyte infusion donor (not recorded which). It is not recorded whose cells these are; they may come from a transplant donor.

This chain links TRBV7-2 with TRBJ1-5; possibly TRBD1 for D (5 bases). CDR3 length: 19 amino acids. Looked up from germline, CDR1 is SGHTA and CDR2 is FQGNSA. Trimming cost V 1 base and J 0 bases, with 19 bases left between them. The chain's CDR3 is CASSLVSGEGRHSNQPQHF. In DNA, the CDR3 is TGTGCCAGCAGCTTAGTGTCCGGTGAGGGGCGCCATAGCAATCAGCCCCAGCATTTT. Complete variable domain (other parts from reference TRBV7-2 and TRBJ1-5): GAGVSQSPSNKVTEKGKDVELRCDPISGHTALYWYRQSLGQGLEFLIYFQGNSAPDKSGLPSDRFSAERTGGSVSTLTIQRTQQEDSAVYLCASSLVSGEGRHSNQPQHFGDGTRLSIL.

The rearrangement joins TRBV5-1 to TRBJ2-1; perhaps TRBD2 as D (5 bases). Trimming stripped 4 bases from V and 3 bases from J, with 29 bases between. Germline CDR1 is SGHRS and CDR2 is YFSETQ. The CDR3 length is 20 residues. CDR3 sequence reads: CASSPKPTSAGLAGYNEQFF. The CDR3 DNA is TGCGCCAGCAGCCCAAAACCTACATCGGCCGGGCTTGCGGGCTACAATGAGCAGTTCTTC.

This clonotype has more than one count but fewer than ten. The J gene is TRBJ1-5, the V gene TRBV27; no definite D call. The CDR3 sequence is 14 residues long. CDR1 and CDR2 (germline): MNHEY, SMNVEV (reference sequence). V gave up 3 bases and J gave up 3 bases, with 9 bases separating them. In DNA form, the CDR3 reads TGTGCCAGCAGTTTCTCCAGGACCAATCAGCCCCAGCATTTT. Its protein product is CASSFSRTNQPQHF.

The chain uses TRBV15 and TRBJ1-6, with D uncertain. This CDR3 has 12 residues. Germline CDR1 reads LNHNV; CDR2 reads YYDKDF (reference sequence). Trimming took 8 bases from V and 8 from J, leaving 10 bases between them. CDR3 nucleotide sequence: TGTGCCACCTCTCAGAGTGATTCACCCCTCCACTTT. Translating gives CATSQSDSPLHF.

The rearrangement joins TRBV20-1 to TRBJ2-1; D perhaps matches TRBD2 (5 bases). Trimming left V 6 bases short and J 6 bases short, with 24 bases between. The germline V gene encodes CDR1 DFQATT and CDR2 SNEGSKA (reference sequence). The CDR3 length is 16 residues. CDR3 DNA: TGCAGTGCAGCGACCTCAGTCGGCGTAGAGGGCAATGAGCAGTTCTTC. Amino acids: CSAATSVGVEGNEQFF.

The table lists this clonotype with many counts. The rearrangement joins TRBV29-1 to TRBJ1-1, with D possibly matching TRBD1 (6 bases). Germline CDR1 SQVTM, CDR2 ANQGSEA. The CDR3 extends over 13 amino acids. V was clipped by 7 bases and J by 6 bases, with 18 bases between them. Written as DNA, the CDR3 is TGCAGCGCCCGGGGGGCCCTAGGGGCTGAAGCTTTCTTT. It yields the protein CSARGALGAEAFF. Full variable domain (rest looked up from reference TRBV29-1 and TRBJ1-1): SAVISQKPSRDICQRGTSLTIQCQVDSQVTMMFWYRQQPGQSLTLIATANQGSEATYESGFVIDKFPISRPNLTFSTLTVSNMSPEDSSIYLCSARGALGAEAFFGQGTRLTVV.

The rearrangement uses TRBV28 and TRBJ2-5; D is uncertain. From germline, CDR1 is MDHEN and CDR2 SYDVKM. This CDR3 contains 14 residues. Trimming cost V 4 bases and J 1 base, with 10 bases left between them. CDR3 bases: TGTGCCAGCAGTTCCTTGTGGGGCCAAGAGACCCAGTACTTC. Amino acids: CASSSLWGQETQYF.

The J gene is TRBJ2-5, the V gene TRBV7-9; the D gene is possibly TRBD1 (5 bases). The CDR3 loop spans 15 amino acids. In germline, CDR1 is SEHNR, CDR2 FQNEAQ (reference sequence). The V end lost 0 bases, the J end lost 2 bases, and 10 bases lay between the germline ends. The CDR3 nucleotides read TGTGCCAGCAGCTTAGCGCTCAGGGTGCAAGAGACCCAGTACTTC. This codes for CASSLALRVQETQYF.

This clonotype showed up just a few times. The J gene is TRBJ2-7, the V gene TRBV20-1, with D unclear. The CDR3 length is 15 residues. Germline V gene sequence: CDR1 DFQATT, CDR2 SNEGSKA (reference sequence). V was pared by 1 base and J by 3 bases, with 16 bases between. CDR3 bases: TGCAGTGCTAGAGCGGCCTCATTGCTTGACTACGAGCAGTACTTC. This sequence encodes CSARAASLLDYEQYF.